Each of the 11 T cell receptor beta chains below was sequenced from the same sample in a study of blood T cell repertoires in COVID-19. Only in-frame clones appear in the TCRdb table, and some are missing; sequencing was by immunoSEQ multiplex PCR. The profile shows roughly 220,000 clones, 84% of them singletons. Sequencing was carried out using peripheral blood. The receptors shown here come from a woman aged 55-70 years who had recovered from COVID-19.

This chain connects TRBV5-5 to TRBJ1-4, with D unclear. The germline gives CDR1 SGHKS, CDR2 YYEKEE (reference sequence). The CDR3 runs 17 residues. Trimming cost V 6 bases and J 0 bases, with 18 bases left between them. CDR3 coding DNA: TGTGCCAGCACTATGATCCCCCGACGGGCAACTAATGAAAAACTGTTTTTT. Encoded protein: CASTMIPRRATNEKLFF.

This chain links TRBV7-6 with TRBJ1-5, with 7 bases matching TRBD1. The V and J ends lost 2 bases and 10 bases, in that order; junction bases with no gene match: 11. The CDR3 consists of 15 residues. CDR1 SGHVS and CDR2 FNYEAQ come from the germline V gene. For the CDR3, the DNA is TGTGCCAGCAGCTTATCCAGCAGGGGGGAAAGCCCCCAGCATTTT. Translated, it gives CASSLSSRGESPQHF.

This clone was observed once. The CDR3 here is CASSSFRDFGYNEQFF. The CDR3 nucleotides are TGTGCCAGCAGCAGTTTCCGGGACTTTGGTTACAATGAGCAGTTCTTC. The chain joins TRBV21-1 to TRBJ2-1; the table's D call TRBD2 went unverified against the DNA. TRBV21-1 is termed a pseudogene. The length of the CDR3 is 16 residues.

The chain recombines TRBV9 with TRBJ1-1; possibly TRBD1 for D (6 bases). CDR3 length: 13 residues. Germline V gene data show CDR1 as SGDLS and CDR2 as YYNGEE. Trimming removed 4 bases from V and 9 bases from J, with 16 bases in between. The CDR3 region has the DNA TGTGCCAGCAGCCTCCAAGGTGGACAGAAAGCTTTCTTT. Amino acid sequence: CASSLQGGQKAFF.

The gene calls are TRBV4-2 and TRBJ2-1; 11 bases are shared with TRBD1. The V gene's germline CDR1 is LGHNA and CDR2 YNFKEQ. This CDR3 has 18 residues. With V trimmed by 0 bases and J by 4 bases, 8 bases remained unmatched. This chain's CDR3 is CASSQDEGQGGLYNEQFF. CDR3 nucleotides: TGTGCCAGCAGCCAAGATGAGGGACAGGGGGGACTATACAATGAGCAGTTCTTC.

The CDR3 sequence: CASSTMTVYEQYF. Here the CDR3 DNA reads TGTGCCAGCAGCACTATGACAGTTTACGAGCAGTACTTC. The rearrangement uses TRBV7-2 and TRBJ2-7; perhaps TRBD1 as D (5 bases). The CDR3 sequence is 13 residues long. The V gene's germline CDR1 is SGHTA and CDR2 FQGNSA. Trimming stripped 5 bases from V and 4 bases from J, with 12 bases between.

The chain has TRBV6-2 or TRBV6-3 and TRBJ2-7; 8 bases map to TRBD2. CDR1 MNHEY and CDR2 SVGEGT come from the germline V gene. After removal of 0 bases from V and 2 bases from J, the junction contained 12 bases not matched to a gene. The CDR3 is 18 amino acids. The CDR3 sequence: CASSYSTFRGGPPYEQYF. CDR3 nucleotides: TGTGCCAGCAGTTACTCGACGTTCCGGGGGGGGCCACCCTACGAGCAGTACTTC.

The J gene is TRBJ1-2, the V gene TRBV20-1; D gene uncertain. CDR1 is DFQATT and CDR2 is SNEGSKA in the germline V gene (reference sequence). This CDR3 contains 11 residues. V gave up 6 bases and J gave up 3 bases, with 8 bases separating them. This chain's CDR3 is CSAIAHYGYTF. CDR3 DNA: TGCAGTGCCATAGCCCACTATGGCTACACCTTC.

V and J are TRBV10-3 and TRBJ2-7; TRBD2 matches 8 bases. This CDR3 comprises 11 residues. The V segment lost 11 bases and the J segment 2 bases; nucleotides outside the gene matches: 2. CDR1 and CDR2 from the germline V gene are ENHRY and SYGVKD. The CDR3 DNA sequence: TGTGCCGTCGGGGGGGCCTACGAGCAGTACTTC. Protein product: CAVGGAYEQYF.

The chain is built from TRBV18 and TRBJ1-1; 10 bases line up with TRBD1. CDR1 and CDR2 (germline): KGHSH, LQKENI. The length of the CDR3 is 15 residues. V lost 6 bases, J lost 0 bases, and 4 bases stayed unmatched. CDR3 loop: CASSGTGVMNTEAFF. The CDR3 bases are TGTGCCAGCTCCGGGACAGGGGTTATGAACACTGAAGCTTTCTTT.

This chain joins TRBV30 and TRBJ1-4, with a weak D call TRBD1 (5 bases). The CDR3 runs 15 residues. V was trimmed by 3 bases and J by 0 bases, leaving 11 bases between them. CDR1 GTSNPN and CDR2 SVGIG come from the germline V gene (reference sequence). CDR3 residues: CAWRRGGSTNEKLFF. CDR3 sequence (DNA): TGTGCCTGGAGGCGGGGCGGGTCAACTAATGAAAAACTGTTTTTT.